This record concerns one T cell receptor (beta chain) sequence. What it binds is not known. This specimen comes from a study of shared clonotypes between healthy human individuals. The wider study: A couple of female and three male donors aged 18 to 49 were enrolled. Findings and caveats of the study: For naive CD4 cells, 4% to 6% of clonotypes were shared across four donors.

Only in-frame clones appear in the TCRdb table, and some are missing; sequencing was by immunoSEQ multiplex PCR. Among some 2 million clones listed, 85% to 95% were seen once. Sequencing input: naive CD4+ T cells sorted from blood. Indicated subset: CD45RA+ positively selected. This receptor was taken from a man between 18 and 35 years old in good health.

The CDR3 loop is CASSPRQGIYNEQFF. CDR3 in DNA: TGTGCCAGCAGTCCGCGACAGGGAATTTACAATGAGCAGTTCTTC. The genes are TRBV6-5 and TRBJ2-1; 7 bases align to TRBD1. The CDR3 contains 15 residues. The germline V gene has CDR1 MNHEY and CDR2 SVGAGI. Trimming cost V 5 bases and J 4 bases; bases outside gene matches: 8.